One sample yielded the 32 T cell receptor beta chains listed below, sequenced in a study of cytomegalovirus exposure and HLA in healthy donors. The PCR used 60 Vbeta and 13 Jbeta primers. Profiling relied on immunoSEQ multiplex PCR, and the TCRdb table lists in-frame clones only, not all of them. The sample includes around 98,000 clones, 75% to 80% of them seen just once. Sequencing used PBMCs. These receptors all stem from a middle-aged woman in good health and CMV-seronegative.

V and J are TRBV7-8 and TRBJ2-2; D is uncertain. Germline CDR1 and CDR2: SGHVS and FQNEAQ. V lost 6 bases, J lost 7 bases, and 12 bases lay in between. CDR3 size: 13 residues. The CDR3 coding sequence is TGTGCCAGCAGAGTCGGATCGGGCGGGGAGCTGTTTTTT. It translates to CASRVGSGGELFF. The variable domain in full, with the rest retrieved from reference TRBV7-8 and TRBJ2-2, is GAGVSQSPRYKVAKRGQDVALRCDPISGHVSLFWYQQALGQGPEFLTYFQNEAQLDKSGLPSDRFFAERPEGSVSTLKIQRTQQEDSAVYLCASRVGSGGELFFGEGSRLTVL.

This clone was seen a handful of times. This sequence joins TRBV7-7 and TRBJ2-1; D is unclear. V lost 0 bases and J lost 5, with 11 bases in between. The CDR3 extends over 15 amino acids. Germline values: CDR1 SSHAT, CDR2 FNYEAQ (reference sequence). The CDR3, as DNA: TGTGCCAGCAGCTTAGCGTCACACGGAGACAATGAGCAGTTCTTC. Encoded protein: CASSLASHGDNEQFF.

As concerns this clone: The junction differs from germline at one of its ends, possibly a read error. V is TRBV30 and J is TRBJ1-2, with D perhaps TRBD1 (6 bases). The CDR3 loop spans 13 amino acids. Germline values: CDR1 GTSNPN, CDR2 SVGIG (reference sequence). The DNA for the CDR3 is TGTGCCTGGAGTGTAGCCAGGGGCTATGGCTACCCCTTC. This codes for CAWSVARGYGYPF.

This clone occurred a few times. This chain links TRBV6-5 with TRBJ1-1; D is uncertain. The V end lost 6 bases, the J end lost 2 bases, and 10 bases lay between the germline ends. Germline assignment: CDR1 MNHEY and CDR2 SVGAGI. The CDR3 covers 13 residues. CDR3: CASRPTPNTEAFF. CDR3 bases: TGTGCCAGCAGACCGACACCTAACACTGAAGCTTTCTTT.

This chain uses TRBV19 with TRBJ2-5, with a tentative D call TRBD2 (7 bases). Deletions cut 5 bases from V and 5 bases from J, with 12 bases between. There are 13 residues in the CDR3. CDR1 and CDR2 from the germline V gene are LNHDA and SQIVND (reference sequence). CDR3 residues: CASSGGGAETQYF. The CDR3 nucleotides are TGTGCCAGTAGTGGGGGGGGCGCGGAGACCCAGTACTTC.

V gene TRBV10-3 combines with J gene TRBJ2-7; 11 bases agree with TRBD2. The CDR3 is 15 amino acids. Germline V gene lookup returns CDR1 ENHRY and CDR2 SYGVKD. After removal of 3 bases from V and 2 bases from J, the junction contained 3 bases not matched to a gene. The CDR3 DNA sequence: TGTGCCATCAGTGACGCTAGCGGGGGGACCTACGAGCAGTACTTC. Protein: CAISDASGGTYEQYF.

The chain is built from TRBV5-1 and TRBJ1-1; TRBD1 matches at 7 bases. Trimming took 4 bases from V and 7 from J; bases not matched to a gene: 10. CDR3 length: 14 residues. CDR1 is SGHRS, CDR2 YFSETQ, per germline. The CDR3 bases are TGCGCCAGCAGCCATGACAGGGCAAGGGATGAAGCTTTCTTT. Its translation is CASSHDRARDEAFF.

The chain recombines TRBV2 with TRBJ1-6, with D possibly being TRBD1 (5 bases). V was clipped by 8 bases and J by 7 bases, with 18 bases between them. This CDR3 has 15 residues. CDR1 and CDR2 (germline): SNHLY, FYNNEI. CDR3 sequence (DNA): TGTGCCAGCTCAGGAGGGGCAGCTGAAAATTCACCCCTCCACTTT. Protein: CASSGGAAENSPLHF. Together with reference TRBV2 and TRBJ1-6, the CDR3 gives the full variable domain: EPEVTQTPSHQVTQMGQEVILRCVPISNHLYFYWYRQILGQKVEFLVSFYNNEISEKSEIFDDQFSVERPDGSNFTLKIRSTKLEDSAMYFCASSGGAAENSPLHFGNGTRLTVT.

This chain joins TRBV9 and TRBJ1-1; 7 nucleotides align to TRBD1. Germline V lookup: CDR1 SGDLS, CDR2 YYNGEE. J was trimmed by 7 bases and V by 3 bases; bases with no gene match: 9. This CDR3 is 14 amino acids long. The CDR3 DNA is TGTGCCAGCAGCGGTGGGGTTACAGGGGATGAAGCTTTCTTT. Translated: CASSGGVTGDEAFF.

As to this clone: A read error may account for a junction end that differs from germline. This chain uses TRBV4-3 with TRBJ1-6, with 11 bases fitting TRBD1. Germline values: CDR1 LGHNA, CDR2 YSLEER. The CDR3 runs 16 residues. CDR3 nucleotide sequence: TGCGCCAGCAGCCAAGTCAGGACAGGGGGCGTCTCACCCCTCAACTTT. It encodes CASSQVRTGGVSPLNF.

This chain uses TRBV6-6 with TRBJ1-2, with a tentative D call TRBD1 (5 bases). The CDR3 covers 15 residues. The germline CDR1 and CDR2 sequences are MNHNY and SVGAGI (reference sequence). The V end was cut by 2 bases, the J end by 4 bases, with 14 bases between. CDR3 sequence reads: CASSYGRSGGYGYTF. The CDR3, as DNA: TGTGCCAGCAGTTACGGGCGATCCGGGGGCTATGGCTACACCTTC.

The V call is TRBV6-1, the J call TRBJ2-1; perhaps TRBD2 as D (7 bases). V was trimmed by 7 bases and J by 4 bases, leaving 14 bases between them. The germline V gene encodes CDR1 MNHNS and CDR2 SASEGT. The CDR3 runs 14 residues. In DNA form, the CDR3 reads TGTGCCAGCAAAAAGGGGGGGTATTACAATGAGCAGTTCTTC. Its protein product is CASKKGGYYNEQFF.

The V and J genes are TRBV4-2 and TRBJ1-2, with 8 bases matching TRBD1. Germline V gene sequence: CDR1 LGHNA, CDR2 YNFKEQ. The CDR3 spans 17 residues. J was trimmed by 4 bases and V by 3 bases; bases with no gene match: 13. The CDR3 DNA follows: TGTGCCAGCAGCCACTATGTTTCGACAGGGGATGGCTATGGCTACACCTTC. It translates to CASSHYVSTGDGYGYTF.

The chain uses TRBV28 and TRBJ1-4; D remains ambiguous. The CDR3 has 16 amino acids. The V and J ends lost 2 bases and 0 bases respectively, with 10 bases between them. Germline CDR1 MDHEN, CDR2 SYDVKM. The CDR3 DNA follows: TGTGCCAGCAGTTTAAGCGTGGGTGCAACTAATGAAAAACTGTTTTTT. This sequence encodes CASSLSVGATNEKLFF.

This clone was seen only a few times. The chain links TRBV5-6 to TRBJ1-1; TRBD1 matches at 8 bases. Germline-derived CDR1 and CDR2 are SGHDT and YYEEEE. The length of the CDR3 is 17 residues. Trimming took 2 bases from V and 4 from J; bases not matched to a gene: 13. The CDR3 DNA reads TGTGCCAGCAGCTTATCCAGGGGGCGCGTAATAGCCACTGAAGCTTTCTTT. Its translation: CASSLSRGRVIATEAFF.

This clone appeared once. The chain links TRBV18 to TRBJ1-3; no reliable D call. The CDR3 runs 15 residues. Germline loops: CDR1 KGHSH, CDR2 LQKENI. V was clipped by 4 bases and J by 0 bases, with 10 bases between them. The DNA for the CDR3 is TGTGCCAGCTCACGCGCTTCTGTCTCTGGAAACACCATATATTTT. The encoded protein is CASSRASVSGNTIYF.

The V call is TRBV18, the J call TRBJ1-2; 8 nucleotides line up with TRBD1. The V gene's germline CDR1 is KGHSH and CDR2 LQKENI. The CDR3 totals 13 residues. After removal of 6 bases from V and 6 bases from J, the junction contained 6 bases not matched to a gene. CDR3 sequence: CASSQDRENGYTF. DNA of the CDR3: TGTGCCAGCTCCCAGGACAGGGAGAATGGCTACACCTTC.

This clone has only one observation. A junction end diverges from the germline sequence, so it may reflect a read error. The CDR3 DNA sequence: TGTGCCAGCAGTTCATGGACAGGGAACGATCAGCCCCAGAATTTT. Amino acid sequence: CASSSWTGNDQPQNF. The chain carries TRBV28 and TRBJ1-5; 8 bases are a match to TRBD1. Germline loops: CDR1 MDHEN, CDR2 SYDVKM. The CDR3 runs to 15 residues.

This clone was counted a single time. The V and J genes are TRBV30 and TRBJ1-5; the match to TRBD1 covers 9 bases. Germline V gives CDR1 GTSNPN, CDR2 SVGIG (reference sequence). This CDR3 region has 14 residues. Trimming took 8 bases from V and 1 from J; bases not matched to a gene: 6. The CDR3 bases are TGTGCCGCGGGGACAGGGAACAGCAATCAGCCCCAGCATTTT. This sequence encodes CAAGTGNSNQPQHF.

V is TRBV27 and J is TRBJ1-2; no firm D call. The V gene's germline CDR1 is MNHEY and CDR2 SMNVEV (reference sequence). V lost 4 bases, J lost 2 bases, and 14 bases lay in between. This CDR3 region has 15 residues. CDR3 coding DNA: TGTGCCAGCAGTTCTTTGGCGGGCTGGAACTATGGCTACACCTTC. Residues: CASSSLAGWNYGYTF.

This chain connects TRBV19 to TRBJ1-5; tentative D call: TRBD1 (6 bases). Germline V gene sequence: CDR1 LNHDA, CDR2 SQIVND (reference sequence). This CDR3 has 14 residues. Trimming pared 3 bases from V and 5 bases from J, leaving 11 bases between. Written as DNA, the CDR3 is TGTGCCAGTAGTATCTCAGGGGTGGATCAGCCCCAGCATTTT. This gives the protein CASSISGVDQPQHF.

The chain carries TRBV4-1 and TRBJ2-5; TRBD2 might be the D (5 bases). Gene TRBJ2-7 matches the end of the DNA better, so the J call may be wrong. CDR1 MGHRA and CDR2 YSYEKL come from the germline V gene. The CDR3 is 15 residues long. The DNA for the CDR3 is TGCGCCAGCAGCCAAGGGGAGCGGAAGGCCTACGAGCAGTACTTC. Translating it yields CASSQGERKAYEQYF.

This clone was seen a handful of times. The junction and the germline gene differ at one end; a read error may be behind it. The rearrangement uses TRBV7-3 and TRBJ1-1; D is perhaps TRBD1 (5 bases). CDR3 length: 15 residues. CDR1 is SGHTA, CDR2 FQGTGA, per germline. CDR3 coding DNA: TGTGCCAGCAGCTCATCCGGAGGGGTGAACGCTGAAGCTTTCTTT. It codes for CASSSSGGVNAEAFF.

Worth noting for this clone: An end of the junction differs from the germline gene, which may be a read error. In DNA form, the CDR3 reads TGTGCCTGGAGTAAAACAGGGGGCAACCAGCCCCAGCATTTT. Its protein is CAWSKTGGNQPQHF. The chain couples TRBV30 to TRBJ1-5; the match to TRBD1 covers 9 bases. The germline gives CDR1 GTSNPN, CDR2 SVGIG (reference sequence). This CDR3 region has 14 residues.

This clone was recorded a few times. V gene TRBV5-6 combines with J gene TRBJ1-5, with 8 bases fitting TRBD1. Germline values: CDR1 SGHDT, CDR2 YYEEEE. The CDR3 has 15 amino acids. V dropped 5 bases and J dropped 3; count of bases not matched to a gene: 7. CDR3 protein: CASSSRTGSNQPQHF. In nucleotides, the CDR3 is TGTGCCAGCAGTTCTAGGACAGGGTCCAATCAGCCCCAGCATTTT.

At least ten counts were recorded for this clone. CDR3 amino acids: CASRQETGSGYTF. The CDR3 bases are TGTGCCAGCAGACAAGAGACAGGGAGCGGCTACACCTTC. This chain links TRBV6-1 with TRBJ1-2; 7 bases line up with TRBD1. V lost 6 bases to trimming and J lost 8 bases; unmatched junction nucleotides: 9. The CDR3 length is 13 residues. The V gene's germline CDR1 is MNHNS and CDR2 SASEGT.

The V call is TRBV30, the J call TRBJ1-2; possibly TRBD1 for D (5 bases). The V end lost 4 bases, the J end lost 8 bases, and 20 bases lay between the germline ends. This CDR3 region has 14 residues. Looked up from germline, CDR1 is GTSNPN and CDR2 is SVGIG (reference sequence). The CDR3 nucleotides are TGTGCCTGGACCCAACAGGTTCCCTTGACAGGCTACACCTTC. It translates to CAWTQQVPLTGYTF.

This rearrangement joins TRBV7-8 to TRBJ2-7; TRBD1 might be the D (6 bases). Trimming left V 0 bases short and J 1 base short, with 13 bases between. CDR1 and CDR2 from the germline V gene are SGHVS and FQNEAQ. The CDR3 consists of 16 residues. This CDR3 reads CASSLAAGRGSYEQYF. The DNA of the CDR3 is TGTGCCAGCAGCTTAGCCGCGGGCAGGGGATCCTACGAGCAGTACTTC. Looking up the rest from reference TRBV7-8 and TRBJ2-7 gives the full variable domain: GAGVSQSPRYKVAKRGQDVALRCDPISGHVSLFWYQQALGQGPEFLTYFQNEAQLDKSGLPSDRFFAERPEGSVSTLKIQRTQQEDSAVYLCASSLAAGRGSYEQYFGPGTRLTVT.

This chain joins TRBV14 and TRBJ2-1; D gene unclear. V was trimmed by 4 bases and J by 3 bases, leaving 7 bases between them. The CDR3 has 13 amino acids. Germline V gene lookup returns CDR1 SGHDN and CDR2 FVKESK. CDR3 sequence reads: CASSRGLYNEQFF. The DNA for the CDR3 is TGTGCCAGCAGCCGAGGTCTCTACAATGAGCAGTTCTTC.

This clone has just one count. The CDR3 bases are TGTGCCAGCAGCTTGACAGGCGTCCAAGAGACCCAGTACTTC. It specifies CASSLTGVQETQYF. The chain links TRBV14 to TRBJ2-5; a weak D match, TRBD1 (6 bases). CDR3 length: 14 amino acids. V lost 5 bases to trimming and J lost 1 base, with 11 bases between them. Germline values: CDR1 SGHDN, CDR2 FVKESK.

The chain joins TRBV19 to TRBJ1-5; D is possibly TRBD1 (5 bases). Germline V lookup: CDR1 LNHDA, CDR2 SQIVND (reference sequence). The V end was cut by 3 bases, the J end by 2 bases, with 11 bases between. The CDR3 consists of 15 residues. The CDR3 is CASSMPGLGNQPQHF. Here the CDR3 DNA reads TGTGCCAGTAGTATGCCAGGGCTGGGCAATCAGCCCCAGCATTTT. Full variable domain (outside the CDR3, taken from reference TRBV19 and TRBJ1-5): DGGITQSPKYLFRKEGQNVTLSCEQNLNHDAMYWYRQDPGQGLRLIYYSQIVNDFQKGDIAEGYSVSREKKESFPLTVTSAQKNPTAFYLCASSMPGLGNQPQHFGDGTRLSIL.

This chain connects TRBV5-6 to TRBJ2-2, with D possibly matching TRBD2 (6 bases). CDR3 length: 15 residues. Deletions cut 4 bases from V and 6 bases from J, with 16 bases between. Germline V gene sequence: CDR1 SGHDT, CDR2 YYEEEE. CDR3 nucleotide sequence: TGTGCCAGCAGCCACGATGGGGGGTTCGCCGGGGAGCTGTTTTTT. Encoded protein: CASSHDGGFAGELFF.